The rows below give T cell receptor beta chains drawn from one sample of a study of graft-versus-host responses after intestinal transplantation. TCRdb's table, derived via immunoSEQ multiplex PCR, lists solely in-frame clones and lacks some. Of about 28,000 clones listed, around 83% were seen once; the top ten hold approximately 20%. These receptors' targets are unknown. This sample comprised unstimulated CD8+ T cells sorted from spleen or lymph node cells, obtained before intestinal transplant. The receptors derive from a human donor who received an intestinal transplant. Each CDR3 is given with its conserved first and last residue. D genes are given only for firm matches. Clone size, where shown, is once, few, many, or a class for clones that have expanded.

CDR3: CASSYQGDTQYF; DNA: TGTGCCAGCAGCTACCAGGGGGATACGCAGTATTTT; size: .; V: TRBV5-4; D: .; J: TRBJ2-3
CDR3: CASSFAQGPYEQYF; DNA: TGCGCCAGCAGCTTTGCCCAGGGTCCCTACGAGCAGTACTTC; size: .; V: TRBV5-1; D: .; J: TRBJ2-7
CDR3: CASSPLSGGGTGELFF; DNA: TGTGCCAGTAGCCCTCTTAGCGGGGGGGGCACCGGGGAGCTGTTTTTT; size: .; V: TRBV19; D: TRBD2; J: TRBJ2-2
CDR3: CASSPRGYNEQFF; DNA: TGTGCCAGCAGCCCCCGGGGTTACAATGAGCAGTTCTTC; size: medium-sized; V: TRBV5-4; D: .; J: TRBJ2-1
CDR3: CASSQTSEAQYF; DNA: TGTGCCAGCAGCCAAACTAGTGAGGCGCAGTATTTT; size: .; V: TRBV11-3; D: .; J: TRBJ2-3
CDR3: CASSSDRGRDEQYF; DNA: TGTGCCAGCAGTAGCGACAGGGGGCGAGACGAGCAGTACTTC; size: .; V: TRBV28; D: TRBD1; J: TRBJ2-7
CDR3: CASSPYRGPGAEAFF; DNA: TGTGCCAGCAGTCCATACAGGGGGCCTGGAGCTGAAGCTTTCTTT; size: few; V: TRBV28; D: TRBD1; J: TRBJ1-1
CDR3: CASSLGVDIYEQYF; DNA: TGCGCCAGCAGCTTGGGGGTAGACATCTACGAGCAGTACTTC; size: .; V: TRBV5-1; D: .; J: TRBJ2-7
CDR3: CASSLYRRGQGTYEQYF; DNA: TGTGCCAGCAGTTTATACCGTCGGGGACAGGGAACCTACGAGCAGTACTTC; size: .; V: TRBV28; D: TRBD1; J: TRBJ2-7
CDR3: CATSRDSGASGNSYEQYF; DNA: TGTGCCACCAGCAGAGATTCTGGAGCTAGCGGCAACTCATACGAGCAGTACTTC; size: .; V: TRBV15; D: TRBD2; J: TRBJ2-7
CDR3: CAISDVWREGGDEQFF; DNA: TGTGCCATCAGTGATGTTTGGCGGGAGGGGGGGGATGAGCAGTTCTTC; size: .; V: TRBV10-3; D: TRBD2; J: TRBJ2-1
CDR3: CASSAELAGGLTGELFF; DNA: TGCGCCAGCAGCGCGGAACTAGCGGGAGGGCTGACCGGGGAGCTGTTTTTT; size: .; V: TRBV5-1; D: TRBD2; J: TRBJ2-2
CDR3: CASSAAGYEQYF; DNA: TGCGCCAGCAGTGCAGCAGGGTACGAGCAGTACTTC; size: .; V: TRBV10-1; D: .; J: TRBJ2-7
CDR3: CASSGIQGARYEQYF; DNA: TGTGCCAGCAGCGGAATTCAGGGGGCGCGATACGAGCAGTACTTC; size: .; V: TRBV5-4; D: TRBD1; J: TRBJ2-7
CDR3: CASSVDSGGGVIQYF; DNA: TGTGCCAGCAGTGTGGACAGTGGGGGTGGGGTCATTCAGTACTTC; size: .; V: TRBV28; D: .; J: TRBJ2-4
CDR3: CASSAGNNEQFF; DNA: TGCGCCAGCAGTGCGGGAAACAATGAGCAGTTCTTC; size: once; V: TRBV10-1; D: .; J: TRBJ2-1
CDR3: CASSVAAGTSGGRELFF; DNA: TGTGCCAGCAGCGTAGCCGCAGGGACTAGCGGGGGCCGGGAGCTGTTTTTT; size: .; V: TRBV9; D: TRBD2; J: TRBJ2-2
CDR3: CASSRTGNTGELFF; DNA: TGTGCCAGCAGCCGGACAGGGAACACCGGGGAGCTGTTTTTT; size: .; V: TRBV28; D: TRBD1; J: TRBJ2-2
CDR3: CASTHTYSETGPYEQYF; DNA: TGTGCCAGTACCCATACCTACTCGGAGACAGGACCCTACGAGCAGTACTTC; size: .; V: TRBV19; D: .; J: TRBJ2-7
CDR3: CASSLDRTGPNEQFF; DNA: TGCGCCAGCAGCTTAGATAGGACAGGGCCCAATGAGCAGTTCTTC; size: .; V: TRBV5-1; D: TRBD1; J: TRBJ2-1
CDR3: CASSYIGGWGETQYF; DNA: TGTGCCAGCAGTTATATTGGGGGCTGGGGAGAGACCCAGTACTTC; size: .; V: TRBV6-5; D: .; J: TRBJ2-5
CDR3: CASSLGGGSETQYF; DNA: TGCGCCAGCAGCTTAGGGGGCGGATCTGAGACCCAGTACTTC; size: .; V: TRBV5-1; D: TRBD1; J: TRBJ2-5
CDR3: CAISASERGYYYGYTF; DNA: TGTGCCATCAGTGCCTCGGAAAGGGGTTACTACTATGGCTACACCTTC; size: .; V: TRBV10-3; D: .; J: TRBJ1-2
CDR3: CASSRGQNQETQYF; DNA: TGTGCCAGCAGCCGGGGACAGAACCAAGAGACCCAGTACTTC; size: .; V: TRBV7-9; D: TRBD1; J: TRBJ2-5
CDR3: CASSYSGQGSGKLFF; DNA: TGTGCCAGCAGTTACTCGGGACAGGGGTCTGGAAAACTGTTTTTT; size: .; V: TRBV6-5; D: TRBD1; J: TRBJ1-4
CDR3: CASSVRLAELAKNIQYF; DNA: TGTGCCAGTAGTGTCCGACTAGCGGAGTTAGCCAAAAACATTCAGTACTTC; size: .; V: TRBV19; D: TRBD2; J: TRBJ2-4
CDR3: CAISGEAGGPDNEQFF; DNA: TGTGCCATCAGTGGAGAAGCGGGGGGGCCCGACAATGAGCAGTTCTTC; size: few; V: TRBV10-3; D: TRBD2; J: TRBJ2-1
CDR3: CASSESSGTGAETQYF; DNA: TGCGCCAGCAGTGAGTCGAGCGGGACTGGGGCAGAGACCCAGTACTTC; size: .; V: TRBV10-1; D: TRBD2; J: TRBJ2-5
CDR3: CASSLGRGALNTGELFF; DNA: TGTGCCAGCAGCTTAGGACGGGGGGCCCTGAACACCGGGGAGCTGTTTTTT; size: .; V: TRBV7-3; D: .; J: TRBJ2-2
CDR3: CASREGRGLNQPQHF; DNA: TGTGCCAGTCGCGAAGGGCGGGGTCTAAATCAGCCCCAGCATTTT; size: .; V: TRBV19; D: .; J: TRBJ1-5